What follows are 19 T cell receptor beta chains derived from one specimen sequenced in a study of blood T cells in healthy people across ages. Sample-barcoded 5' priming and a J-beta primer mix drove a second PCR of 7 to 11 cycles. Via MiXCR, TCRdb re-called the 5' RACE reads, giving one row per CDR3 protein. The top ten hold roughly 7% of the sample, which has about 1.4 million distinct CDR3 sequences, around 59% seen once. Source material: blood. The receptors derive from a man between 18 and 29 years old in good health.

This rearrangement joins TRBV10-3 to TRBJ2-3; 9 bases align to TRBD1. Germline lookup yields CDR1 ENHRY and CDR2 SYGVKD. This CDR3 region has 16 residues. Losses at the gene ends were 0 bases for V and 3 bases for J; bases not matched to a gene: 4. As DNA, the CDR3 is TGTGCCATCAGTGAGTCAGGACAGGGGTGGACAGATACGCAGTATTTT. It specifies CAISESGQGWTDTQYF.

The CDR3 nucleotides are TGCAGTGCTAGAGATTTAGGGTATGAGCAGTTCTTC. The encoded protein is CSARDLGYEQFF. The rearrangement links TRBV20-1 to TRBJ2-1; no firm D call. V was pared by 0 bases and J by 8 bases, with 8 bases between. The length of the CDR3 is 12 residues. Germline-derived CDR1 and CDR2 are DFQATT and SNEGSKA (reference sequence).

A few counts support this clonotype. This CDR3 is CASSFARGDYEQYF. CDR3 bases: TGCGCCAGCAGCTTTGCTCGAGGGGACTACGAGCAGTACTTC. The chain combines TRBV5-1 with TRBJ2-7, with D possibly called TRBD1 or TRBD2 (5 bases each). This CDR3 spans 14 amino acids. Per germline, CDR1 SGHRS and CDR2 YFSETQ. Trimming removed 2 bases from V and 3 bases from J, with 12 bases in between.

Of note for this clonotype: Compared with germline, one end of the junction differs, possibly owing to a read error. This CDR3 is CASRQGALGTEAFF. In DNA form, the CDR3 reads TGTGCTAGCAGGCAGGGGGCGCTGGGCACTGAAGCTTTCTTT. V is TRBV27 and J is TRBJ1-1; TRBD1 matches 8 bases. Germline lookup yields CDR1 MNHEY and CDR2 SMNVEV (reference sequence). The length of the CDR3 is 14 residues.

This chain connects TRBV6-2 or TRBV6-3 to TRBJ2-5, with a weak D call TRBD2 (5 bases). The CDR3 is 15 amino acids. Trimming removed 5 bases at V and 11 bases at J, with 24 bases between. The germline V gene encodes CDR1 MNHEY and CDR2 SVGEGT. For the CDR3, the DNA is TGTGCCAGCAGTCCACCTTCCGGACGGTATAGGGAGCAGTACTTC. As protein: CASSPPSGRYREQYF.

The rearrangement joins TRBV7-9 to TRBJ2-7, with D perhaps assigned TRBD1 or TRBD2 (6 bases each). Germline values: CDR1 SEHNR, CDR2 FQNEAQ (reference sequence). V was trimmed by 3 bases and J by 4 bases, leaving 16 bases between them. The CDR3 contains 15 residues. The CDR3 loop is CASSFPAGTYYEQYF. CDR3 in DNA: TGTGCCAGCAGCTTCCCCGCGGGGACATATTACGAGCAGTACTTC.

This clonotype has just one count. The rearrangement uses TRBV6-1 and TRBJ2-3; D remains ambiguous. The CDR3 loop spans 12 amino acids. Germline loops: CDR1 MNHNS, CDR2 SASEGT. V gave up 4 bases and J gave up 5 bases, with 7 bases separating them. The CDR3 region has the DNA TGTGCCAGCAGTGCCGAGTTAGATACGCAGTATTTT. This gives the protein CASSAELDTQYF.

The chain has TRBV2 and TRBJ2-7; D perhaps matches TRBD1 (6 bases). Germline V gene data show CDR1 as SNHLY and CDR2 as FYNNEI. Trimming removed 6 bases at V and 4 bases at J, with 16 bases between. The CDR3 runs to 14 residues. The CDR3, as DNA: TGTGCCAGCAGGGATTCGGACAGCCTATACGAGCAGTACTTC. As protein: CASRDSDSLYEQYF.

This rearrangement joins TRBV29-1 to TRBJ2-1; TRBD2 agrees at 11 bases. The junction had 6 bases not matched to a gene; V was cut back by 4 bases and J by 4 bases. Looked up from germline, CDR1 is SQVTM and CDR2 is ANQGSEA. CDR3 length: 15 amino acids. DNA for the CDR3: TGCAGCGTTGTCGCGGGGACTAGCGGTTACAATGAGCAGTTCTTC. Amino acids: CSVVAGTSGYNEQFF.

The V call is TRBV29-1, the J call TRBJ1-1; D is uncertain. The CDR3 loop spans 12 amino acids. Trimming removed 5 bases from V and 4 bases from J, with 11 bases in between. Germline V gene data show CDR1 as SQVTM and CDR2 as ANQGSEA. CDR3 in amino acids: CSVTTISTEAFF. The DNA for the CDR3 is TGCAGCGTTACCACGATAAGCACTGAAGCTTTCTTT.

The table lists this clonotype with a few counts. The genes are TRBV9 and TRBJ1-1; possible D gene TRBD1, 5 bases. Per germline, CDR1 SGDLS and CDR2 YYNGEE. This CDR3 has 14 amino acids. V was cut by 3 bases and J by 2 bases, with 11 bases left in between. The CDR3 region has the DNA TGTGCCAGCAGCGATGCAGGGACTAACACTGAAGCTTTCTTT. Translating gives CASSDAGTNTEAFF.

CDR3 in DNA: TGTGCCAGCAGCTCCCCGGACCCCTTTTATGGCTACACCTTC. This encodes CASSSPDPFYGYTF. The chain links TRBV28 to TRBJ1-2; D call uncertain. With 6 bases removed from V and 5 bases from J, the gap between germline ends came to 16 bases. CDR3 size: 14 residues. The germline CDR1 and CDR2 sequences are MDHEN and SYDVKM.

This sequence joins TRBV4-2 and TRBJ2-7; D is unclear. The V and J ends lost 0 bases and 9 bases respectively, with 24 bases between them. Per the germline V gene, CDR1 is LGHNA and CDR2 is YNFKEQ. The CDR3 is 17 amino acids. CDR3 sequence reads: CASSQETVGIGSTRQYF. In DNA, the CDR3 is TGTGCCAGCAGCCAAGAGACTGTGGGCATTGGATCTACGAGGCAGTACTTC.

This sequence joins TRBV10-3 and TRBJ2-3, with 11 bases fitting TRBD1. V lost 6 bases and J lost 4; bases outside the gene matches: 3. CDR1 ENHRY and CDR2 SYGVKD come from the germline V gene. This CDR3 has 14 amino acids. In nucleotides, the CDR3 is TGTGCCATCAGAGGGACAGGGGGGGCAGATACGCAGTATTTT. As protein: CAIRGTGGADTQYF.

The V and J genes are TRBV24-1 and TRBJ1-5; a weak D match, TRBD1 (5 bases). Germline V gene lookup returns CDR1 KGHDR and CDR2 SFDVKD. This CDR3 has 14 amino acids. V was trimmed by 5 bases and J by 7 bases, leaving 14 bases between them. The CDR3 protein is CATSGAGFSQPQHF. The CDR3 bases are TGTGCCACCAGTGGGGCAGGGTTTAGCCAGCCCCAGCATTTT.

In this sample, this clonotype turned up a few times. J is TRBJ1-5 and V is TRBV6-1; 10 nucleotides agree with TRBD1. The germline V gene has CDR1 MNHNS and CDR2 SASEGT. This CDR3 has 18 residues. V shed 0 bases, J shed 0 bases, and the junction held 5 bases outside the gene matches. The CDR3, as DNA: TGTGCCAGCAGTGAAGCGGGGACAGGGGTTAGTAGCAATCAGCCCCAGCATTTT. This translates into CASSEAGTGVSSNQPQHF.

CDR3 coding DNA: TGTGCCAGCATAGGGCCCTCCGGGGAGCTGTTTTTT. This codes for CASIGPSGELFF. The chain joins TRBV27 to TRBJ2-2; no clear D. Germline lookup yields CDR1 MNHEY and CDR2 SMNVEV (reference sequence). V lost 7 bases and J lost 6, with 9 bases in between. This CDR3 region has 12 residues.

The chain recombines TRBV28 with TRBJ2-3; D not certain. This CDR3 is built from 19 residues. Germline loops: CDR1 MDHEN, CDR2 SYDVKM. Between the trimmed V and J ends, which lost 6 bases and 14 bases, there was a span of 39 bases. The CDR3 DNA is TGTGCCAGCAGCATAGTAGGTTCGATCGACTTGGTGGATTCTGTCAGTCGGTATTTT. This gives the protein CASSIVGSIDLVDSVSRYF.

The gene calls are TRBV5-4 and TRBJ2-1; 7 nucleotides align to TRBD1. The J segment lost 3 bases and the V segment lost 4 bases, leaving 4 bases of the junction unmatched. This CDR3 comprises 14 residues. Germline V gives CDR1 SGHNT, CDR2 YYREEE (reference sequence). This CDR3 reads CASSAGDSYNEQFF. DNA of the CDR3: TGTGCCAGCAGCGCCGGGGACAGCTACAATGAGCAGTTCTTC.